This TCR beta chain was recorded in a study of CD8 T cells in ankylosing spondylitis. Using quantitative 5'-RACE with molecular barcodes, the authors made TCR beta libraries. In TCRdb, the 5' RACE reads were re-called with MiXCR into one record per CDR3 protein. In the table there are some 130,000 distinct CDR3 sequences, about a tenth of which are singletons. Regarding the study as a whole: Enrichment of disease-linked clones was reportedly significant in matched ankylosing spondylitis synovial fluid. With a CD8+ phenotype, disease-linked clones were relatively rare in peripheral blood. Made up of roughly 8 highly homologous variants, a TCR beta motif appeared characteristic of ankylosing spondylitis blood.

This clonotype was picked up a small number of times. Antigen specificity is unknown. This CDR3 spans 17 amino acids. V shed 3 bases and J 2 bases; nucleotides not matched to a gene: 11. In germline, CDR1 is SGHDN, CDR2 FVKESK. Material for sequencing was blood, either unsorted or a sorted T cell fraction (not recorded which). The chain recombines TRBV14 with TRBJ2-7; 9 nucleotides line up with TRBD2. The TCR sequence derives from a male donor with ankylosing spondylitis or in good health (not recorded which). CDR3 protein: CASSQGPSGTATYEQYF. The CDR3 DNA is TGTGCCAGCAGCCAGGGCCCTAGCGGGACCGCCACCTACGAGCAGTACTTC.